This TCR beta chain was retrieved from a study of blood T cell repertoires in COVID-19. Study information: T cells, B-cell-depleted T cells, or PBMCs provided the cDNA or gDNA that served as material.

The CDR3 is made up of 16 amino acids. Germline V gene sequence: CDR1 SGHTA, CDR2 FQGNSA. V lost 5 bases to trimming and J lost 3 bases, with 17 bases between them. Method: immunoSEQ multiplex PCR; TCRdb's copy keeps in-frame clones and lacks some. This table has approximately 170,000 clones, over 75% appearing once. The sample comprised peripheral blood. The TCR sequence derives from a man aged 80 or over with COVID-19, enrolled during active disease. The V and J genes are TRBV7-2 and TRBJ1-5; a weak D match, TRBD1 (5 bases). The CDR3 loop reads CASSRRARALNQPQHF. The CDR3 nucleotides are TGTGCCAGCAGCCGGAGGGCCAGGGCCCTCAATCAGCCCCAGCATTTT.